This T cell receptor (beta chain) was observed in a study of T cell repertoires in cytomegalovirus infection. Study information: Public TCR beta signatures indicated both CMV infection and matching HLA type. Study-wide points: There were carriers of CMV plus the relevant HLA, and cumulative public TCR beta family frequency identified them.

TCRdb re-derived calls from the reads in MiXCR, one entry per CDR3 protein. This repertoire shows around 320,000 distinct CDR3 sequences, more than 8% found once; its top ten account for 4.3%. The CDR3 loop spans 15 amino acids. Losses at the gene ends were 1 base for V and 0 bases for J; bases not matched to a gene: 2. Germline V gene sequence: CDR1 DFQATT, CDR2 SNEGSKA (reference sequence). This clonotype was found a few times. Antigen unknown. The V gene is TRBV20-1, the J gene TRBJ2-7, with 11 bases lining up with TRBD2. Input material: PBMCs. The sequence was obtained from a human donor in good health (CMV status not recorded). Some clones in this sample may be carry-over from other donors' samples. The CDR3 DNA sequence: TGCAGTGCTAGAGGGACTAGCGGGCACTCCTACGAGCAGTACTTC. It specifies CSARGTSGHSYEQYF.